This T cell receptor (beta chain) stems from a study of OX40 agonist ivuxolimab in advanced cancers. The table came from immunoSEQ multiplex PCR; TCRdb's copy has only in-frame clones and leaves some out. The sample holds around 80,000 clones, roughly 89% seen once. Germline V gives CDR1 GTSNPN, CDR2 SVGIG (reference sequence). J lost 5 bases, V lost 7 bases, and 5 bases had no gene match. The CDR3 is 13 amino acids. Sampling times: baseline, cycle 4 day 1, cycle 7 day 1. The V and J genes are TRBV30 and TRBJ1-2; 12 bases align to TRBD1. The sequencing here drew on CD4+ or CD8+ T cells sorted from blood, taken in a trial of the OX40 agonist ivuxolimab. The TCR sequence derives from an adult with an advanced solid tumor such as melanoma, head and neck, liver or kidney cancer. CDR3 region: CASPGQGAYGYTF. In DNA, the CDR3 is TGTGCCTCCCCGGGACAGGGGGCGTATGGCTACACCTTC.